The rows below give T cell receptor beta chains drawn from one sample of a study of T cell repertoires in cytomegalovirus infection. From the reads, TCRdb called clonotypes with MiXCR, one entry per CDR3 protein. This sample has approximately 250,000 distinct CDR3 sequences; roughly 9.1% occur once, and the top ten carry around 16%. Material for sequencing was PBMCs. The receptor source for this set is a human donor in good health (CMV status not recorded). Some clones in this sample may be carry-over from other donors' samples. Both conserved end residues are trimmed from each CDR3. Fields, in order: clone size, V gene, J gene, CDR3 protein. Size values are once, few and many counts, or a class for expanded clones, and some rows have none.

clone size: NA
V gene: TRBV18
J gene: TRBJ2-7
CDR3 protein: ASSPPTGWGEQY

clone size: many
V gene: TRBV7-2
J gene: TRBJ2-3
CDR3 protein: ASSFPGQGASDTQY

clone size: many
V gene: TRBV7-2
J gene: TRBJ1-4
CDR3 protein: ASSPRGASEKLF

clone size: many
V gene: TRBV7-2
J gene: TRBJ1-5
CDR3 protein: ASSFTESQPQH

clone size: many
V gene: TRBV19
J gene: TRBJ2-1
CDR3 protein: ASSILGLGGNEQF

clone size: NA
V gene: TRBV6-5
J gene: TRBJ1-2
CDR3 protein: ASSYEGAVDGYT

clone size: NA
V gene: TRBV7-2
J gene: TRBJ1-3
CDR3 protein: ASSPAAAGNTIY

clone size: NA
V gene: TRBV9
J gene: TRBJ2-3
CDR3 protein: ASSVRAGGTTDTQY

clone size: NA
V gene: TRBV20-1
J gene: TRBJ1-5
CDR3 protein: SARDPQKAYSNQPQH

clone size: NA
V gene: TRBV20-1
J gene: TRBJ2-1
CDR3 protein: SARGGTSGGGSYNEQF

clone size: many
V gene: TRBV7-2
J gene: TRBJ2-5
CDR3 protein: ASSSTIETQY

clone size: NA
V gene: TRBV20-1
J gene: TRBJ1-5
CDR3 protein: SATQGPTSNQPQH

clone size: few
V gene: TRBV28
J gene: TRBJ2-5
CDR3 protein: ASSSTGIWETQY

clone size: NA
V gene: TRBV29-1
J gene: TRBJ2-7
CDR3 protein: SAKVGGAGGREQY

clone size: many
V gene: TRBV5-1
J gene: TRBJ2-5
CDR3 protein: ASSFGWQETQY

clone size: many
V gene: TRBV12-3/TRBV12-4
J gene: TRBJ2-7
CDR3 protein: ASSLFTGAYEQY

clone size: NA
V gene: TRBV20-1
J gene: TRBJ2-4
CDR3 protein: SAEGGGLAAKNIQY

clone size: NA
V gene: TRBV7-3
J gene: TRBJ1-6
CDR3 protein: ASSPGGDRGRSPLH

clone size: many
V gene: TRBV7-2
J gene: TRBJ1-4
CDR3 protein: ASSLGSQGITTNEKLF

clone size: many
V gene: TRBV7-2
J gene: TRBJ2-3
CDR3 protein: ASSDSGARDTQY

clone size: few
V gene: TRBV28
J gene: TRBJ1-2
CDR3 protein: ASSFGGQGGTDGYT

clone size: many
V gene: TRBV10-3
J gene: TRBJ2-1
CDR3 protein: AISESDYQRDEQF

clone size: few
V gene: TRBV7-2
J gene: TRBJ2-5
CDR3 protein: ASRFSGNMETQY

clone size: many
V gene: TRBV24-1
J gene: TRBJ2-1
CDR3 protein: ATSDSARGTGLF

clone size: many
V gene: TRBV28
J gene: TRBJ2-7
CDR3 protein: ASLKGVEQY

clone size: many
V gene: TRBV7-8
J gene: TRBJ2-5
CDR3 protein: ASSFVETQY

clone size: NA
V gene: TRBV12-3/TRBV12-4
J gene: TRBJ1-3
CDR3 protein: ASGQGAAGNTIY

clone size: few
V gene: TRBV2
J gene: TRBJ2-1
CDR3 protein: ASSDRLAGRSEQF

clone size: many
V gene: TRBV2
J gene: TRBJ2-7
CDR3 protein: ASSTGLAGASYEQY

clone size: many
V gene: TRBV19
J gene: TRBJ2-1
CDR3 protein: ASTTSGGLGEQF

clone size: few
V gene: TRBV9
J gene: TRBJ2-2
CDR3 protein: ASSGRVPGELF

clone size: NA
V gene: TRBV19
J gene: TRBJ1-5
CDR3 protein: ASSKPGSDQPQH

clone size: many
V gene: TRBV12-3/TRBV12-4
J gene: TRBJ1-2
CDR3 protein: ASSGGGFYGYT

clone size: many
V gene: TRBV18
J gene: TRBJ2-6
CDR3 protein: ASSPGGYPGANVLT

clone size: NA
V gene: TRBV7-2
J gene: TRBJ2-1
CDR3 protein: ASSFASGSYEQF

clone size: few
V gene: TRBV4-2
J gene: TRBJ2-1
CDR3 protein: ASSQDRGLQWKQF

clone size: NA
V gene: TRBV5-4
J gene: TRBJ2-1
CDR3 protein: ASSQGLISYNEQF

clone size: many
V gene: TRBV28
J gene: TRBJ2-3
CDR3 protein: ASSDGGQNRDTQY

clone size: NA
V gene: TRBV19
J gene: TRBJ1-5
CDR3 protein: ATQGLNQPQH

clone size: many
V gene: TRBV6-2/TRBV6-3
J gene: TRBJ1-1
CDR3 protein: ASSYGGPGRGTEAF

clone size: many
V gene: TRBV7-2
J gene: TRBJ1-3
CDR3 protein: ASSFGRGNTIY

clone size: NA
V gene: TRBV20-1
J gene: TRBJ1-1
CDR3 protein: SARAGRNTEAF

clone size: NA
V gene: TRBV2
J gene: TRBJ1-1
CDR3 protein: ASSDTPELNTEAF